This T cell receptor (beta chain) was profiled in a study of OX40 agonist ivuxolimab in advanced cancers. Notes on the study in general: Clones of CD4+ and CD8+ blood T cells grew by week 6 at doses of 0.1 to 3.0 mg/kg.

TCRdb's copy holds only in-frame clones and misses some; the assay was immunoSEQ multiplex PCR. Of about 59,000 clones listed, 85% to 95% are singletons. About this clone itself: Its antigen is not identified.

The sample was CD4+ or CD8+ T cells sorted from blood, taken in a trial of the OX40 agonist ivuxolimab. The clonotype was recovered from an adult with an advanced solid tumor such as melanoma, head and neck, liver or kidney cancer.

For the CDR3, the DNA is TGTGCCAGCAAGGTCAGCGGGAGCATTTACGAGCAGTACTTC. Translation gives CASKVSGSIYEQYF. The chain employs TRBV5-6 and TRBJ2-7; 8 nucleotides agree with TRBD2. The germline CDR1 and CDR2 sequences are SGHDT and YYEEEE. V shed 6 bases and J 4 bases; nucleotides not matched to a gene: 9. CDR3 length: 14 amino acids.